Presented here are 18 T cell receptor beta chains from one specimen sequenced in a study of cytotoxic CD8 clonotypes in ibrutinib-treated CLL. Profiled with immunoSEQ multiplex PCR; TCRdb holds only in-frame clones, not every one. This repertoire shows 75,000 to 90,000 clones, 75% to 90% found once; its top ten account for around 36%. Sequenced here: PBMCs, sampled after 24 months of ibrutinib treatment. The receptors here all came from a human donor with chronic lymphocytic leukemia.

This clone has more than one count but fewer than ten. In nucleotides, the CDR3 is TGTGCCAGCAACAAGGGGTTCGCCACTGAAGCTTTCTTT. Its translation: CASNKGFATEAFF. This chain connects TRBV2 to TRBJ1-1; tentative D call: TRBD1 (5 bases). Germline CDR1 and CDR2: SNHLY and FYNNEI. This CDR3 has 13 residues. V was pared by 7 bases and J by 4 bases, with 13 bases between.

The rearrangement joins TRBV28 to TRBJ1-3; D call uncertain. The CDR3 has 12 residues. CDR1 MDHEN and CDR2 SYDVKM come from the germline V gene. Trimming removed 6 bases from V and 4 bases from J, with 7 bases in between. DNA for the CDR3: TGTGCCAGCAGAGAAGCAGGAAACACCATATATTTT. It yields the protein CASREAGNTIYF.

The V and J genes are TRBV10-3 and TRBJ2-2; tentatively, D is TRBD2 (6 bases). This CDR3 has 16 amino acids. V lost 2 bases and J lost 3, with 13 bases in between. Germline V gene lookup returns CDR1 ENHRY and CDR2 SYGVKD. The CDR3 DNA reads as TGTGCCATCAGTGAGAGGGAGGTTTTGGACACCGGGGAGCTGTTTTTT. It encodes CAISEREVLDTGELFF.

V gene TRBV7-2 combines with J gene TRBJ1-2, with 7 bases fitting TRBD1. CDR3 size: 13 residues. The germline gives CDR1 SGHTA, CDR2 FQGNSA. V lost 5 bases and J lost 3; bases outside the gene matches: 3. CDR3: CASSPGTDYGYTF. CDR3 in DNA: TGTGCCAGCAGCCCCGGGACAGACTATGGCTACACCTTC.

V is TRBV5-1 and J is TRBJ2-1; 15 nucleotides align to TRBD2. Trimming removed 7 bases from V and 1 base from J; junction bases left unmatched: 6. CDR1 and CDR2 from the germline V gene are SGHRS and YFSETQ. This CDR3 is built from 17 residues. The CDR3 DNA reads TGCGCCAGCGGCCCGGGACTAGCGGGGGGTTCCTACAATGAGCAGTTCTTC. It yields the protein CASGPGLAGGSYNEQFF.

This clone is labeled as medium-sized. In DNA, the CDR3 is TGTGCCAGCAGCGCCGCCAGACAGGGGAACTACGAGCAGTACTTC. It translates to CASSAARQGNYEQYF. This sequence joins TRBV9 and TRBJ2-7; 8 bases map to TRBD1. The V gene's germline CDR1 is SGDLS and CDR2 YYNGEE. J was trimmed by 3 bases and V by 3 bases; bases with no gene match: 8. CDR3 length: 15 residues.

DNA for the CDR3: TGTGCCAGTAGTAAGGGGGCAACTAATGAAAAACTGTTTTTT. Translated: CASSKGATNEKLFF. The chain uses TRBV19 and TRBJ1-4, with D possibly being TRBD1 (6 bases). V was trimmed by 4 bases and J by 0 bases, leaving 6 bases between them. Germline loops: CDR1 LNHDA, CDR2 SQIVND (reference sequence). The CDR3 has 14 amino acids. Combining the CDR3 with reference TRBV19 and TRBJ1-4 gives the whole variable domain DGGITQSPKYLFRKEGQNVTLSCEQNLNHDAMYWYRQDPGQGLRLIYYSQIVNDFQKGDIAEGYSVSREKKESFPLTVTSAQKNPTAFYLCASSKGATNEKLFFGSGTQLSVL.

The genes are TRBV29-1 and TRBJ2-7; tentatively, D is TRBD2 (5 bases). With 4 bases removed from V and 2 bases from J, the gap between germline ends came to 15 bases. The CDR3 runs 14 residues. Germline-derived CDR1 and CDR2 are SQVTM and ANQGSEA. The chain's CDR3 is CSVGIGLGTYEQYF. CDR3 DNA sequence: TGCAGCGTTGGGATAGGACTGGGGACCTACGAGCAGTACTTC.

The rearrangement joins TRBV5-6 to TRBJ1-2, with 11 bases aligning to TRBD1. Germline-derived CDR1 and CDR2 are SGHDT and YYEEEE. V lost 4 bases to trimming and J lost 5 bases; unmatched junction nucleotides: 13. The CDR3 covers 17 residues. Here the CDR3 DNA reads TGTGCCAGCAGCCCCTGGACAGGGGGCCGCCTTGCTTATGGCTACACCTTC. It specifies CASSPWTGGRLAYGYTF.

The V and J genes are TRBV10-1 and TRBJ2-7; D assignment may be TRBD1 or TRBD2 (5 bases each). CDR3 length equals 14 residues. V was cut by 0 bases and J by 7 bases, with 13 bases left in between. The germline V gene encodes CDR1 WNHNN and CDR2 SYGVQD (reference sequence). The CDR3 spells CASSESGDPEEQYF. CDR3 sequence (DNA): TGCGCCAGCAGTGAGTCGGGGGACCCGGAGGAGCAGTACTTC.

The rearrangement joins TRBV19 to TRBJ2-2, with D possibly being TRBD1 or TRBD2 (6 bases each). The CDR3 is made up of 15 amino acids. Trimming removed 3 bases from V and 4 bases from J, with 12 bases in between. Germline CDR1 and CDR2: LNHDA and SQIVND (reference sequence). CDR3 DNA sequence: TGTGCCAGTAGTATTCGGGGGCGAGGCACCGGGGAGCTGTTTTTT. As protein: CASSIRGRGTGELFF. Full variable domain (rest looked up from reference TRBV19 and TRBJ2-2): DGGITQSPKYLFRKEGQNVTLSCEQNLNHDAMYWYRQDPGQGLRLIYYSQIVNDFQKGDIAEGYSVSREKKESFPLTVTSAQKNPTAFYLCASSIRGRGTGELFFGEGSRLTVL.

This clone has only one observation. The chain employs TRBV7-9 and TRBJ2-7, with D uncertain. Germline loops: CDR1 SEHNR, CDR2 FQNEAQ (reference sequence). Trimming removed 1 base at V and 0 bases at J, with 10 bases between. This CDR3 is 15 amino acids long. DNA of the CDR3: TGTGCCAGCAGCTTAGGGCAGGCAAGCTCCTACGAGCAGTACTTC. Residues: CASSLGQASSYEQYF.

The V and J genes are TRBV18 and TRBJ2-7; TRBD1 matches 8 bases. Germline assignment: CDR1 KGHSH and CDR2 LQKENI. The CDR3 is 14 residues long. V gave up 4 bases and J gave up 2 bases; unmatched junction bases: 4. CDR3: CASSRGQGPYEQYF. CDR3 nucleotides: TGTGCCAGCTCACGAGGACAGGGTCCCTACGAGCAGTACTTC.

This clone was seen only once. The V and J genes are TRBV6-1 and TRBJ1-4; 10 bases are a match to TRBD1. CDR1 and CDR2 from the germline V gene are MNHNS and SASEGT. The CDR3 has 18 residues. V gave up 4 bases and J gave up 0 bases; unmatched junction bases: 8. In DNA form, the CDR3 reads TGTGCCAGCAGTGCAATACCGGGACAGGGGACAACTAATGAAAAACTGTTTTTT. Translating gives CASSAIPGQGTTNEKLFF.

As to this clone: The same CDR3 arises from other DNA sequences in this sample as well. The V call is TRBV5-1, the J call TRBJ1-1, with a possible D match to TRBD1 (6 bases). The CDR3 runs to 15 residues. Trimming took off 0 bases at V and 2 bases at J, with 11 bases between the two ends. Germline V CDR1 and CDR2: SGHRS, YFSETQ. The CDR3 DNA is TGCGCCAGCAGCTTGGAGGGGGTGCCTAACACTGAAGCTTTCTTT. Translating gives CASSLEGVPNTEAFF.

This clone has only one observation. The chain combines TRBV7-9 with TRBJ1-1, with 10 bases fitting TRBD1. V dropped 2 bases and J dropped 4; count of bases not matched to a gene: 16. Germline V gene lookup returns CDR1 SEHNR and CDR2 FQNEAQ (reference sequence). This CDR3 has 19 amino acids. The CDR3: CASSLRLGDRGGVVTEAFF. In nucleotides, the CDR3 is TGTGCCAGCAGCTTACGGTTAGGGGACAGGGGAGGGGTAGTCACTGAAGCTTTCTTT. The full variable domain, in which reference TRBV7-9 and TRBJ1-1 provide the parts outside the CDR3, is DTGVSQNPRHKITKRGQNVTFRCDPISEHNRLYWYRQTLGQGPEFLTYFQNEAQLEKSRLLSDRFSAERPKGSFSTLEIQRTEQGDSAMYLCASSLRLGDRGGVVTEAFFGQGTRLTVV.

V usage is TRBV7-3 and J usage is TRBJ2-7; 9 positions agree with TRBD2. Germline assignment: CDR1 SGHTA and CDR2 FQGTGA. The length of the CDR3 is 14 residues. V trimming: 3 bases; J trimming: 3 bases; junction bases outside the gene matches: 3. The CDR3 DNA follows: TGTGCCAGCAGCTTGGATAGCGGGGGCTACGAGCAGTACTTC. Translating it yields CASSLDSGGYEQYF.

The CDR3 DNA follows: TGCGCCAGCAGAACGAGTACCCTAAGCTACGAGCAGTACTTC. Protein: CASRTSTLSYEQYF. The chain links TRBV5-1 to TRBJ2-7, with D hard to call. The V end lost 5 bases, the J end lost 3 bases, and 15 bases lay between the germline ends. CDR3 length: 14 amino acids. Germline CDR1 and CDR2: SGHRS and YFSETQ.